The 12 T cell receptor beta chains below come from one sample, sequenced in a study of Graves' ophthalmopathy and Graves' hyperthyroidism. Amplification of the TCR beta CDR3 regions used RNA transcripts (as template). Second-round multiplex PCR followed a first-round RT-PCR using HTBI primers. MiXCR was run by TCRdb on the multiplex PCR reads, yielding one entry per CDR3 protein. Here the sample spans about 1.2 million distinct CDR3 sequences, about two fifths being singletons. Sequenced material: peripheral blood or thyroid tissue (not recorded which). The receptors stem from an adult man with Graves' hyperthyroidism.

The table lists this clonotype with a few counts. The chain has TRBV4-1 and TRBJ2-7; D might be TRBD1 (6 bases). The germline V gene has CDR1 MGHRA and CDR2 YSYEKL. The CDR3 covers 19 residues. V gave up 1 base and J gave up 3 bases, with 25 bases separating them. Here the CDR3 DNA reads TGCGCCAGCAGCCAAGTCACACCTACGTCCGGGACAACGAACTACGAGCAGTACTTC. Amino acid sequence: CASSQVTPTSGTTNYEQYF.

This clonotype has ten or more counts. V is TRBV5-6 and J is TRBJ1-5; the D is unclear. V lost 0 bases to trimming and J lost 9 bases, with 10 bases between them. This CDR3 has 13 residues. Germline CDR1 reads SGHDT; CDR2 reads YYEEEE. CDR3 DNA: TGTGCCAGCAGCTTGGCTGCTATGAGGCCCCAGCATTTT. Translation gives CASSLAAMRPQHF.

About this clonotype: This may stem from a read error, because a much larger clone lies one nucleotide away. This chain connects TRBV9 to TRBJ1-5; D call uncertain. Germline V gene lookup returns CDR1 SGDLS and CDR2 YYNGEE. Trimming left V 0 bases short and J 0 bases short, with 7 bases between. This CDR3 has 15 residues. CDR3 bases: TGTGCCAGCAGCGTAGACGGGGTTAGCAATCAGCCCCAGCATTTT. Protein: CASSVDGVSNQPQHF. The entire variable domain, with the rest obtained from reference TRBV9 and TRBJ1-5, is as follows: DSGVTQTPKHLITATGQRVTLRCSPRSGDLSVYWYQQSLDQGLQFLIQYYNGEERAKGNILERFSAQQFPDLHSELNLSSLELGDSALYFCASSVDGVSNQPQHFGDGTRLSIL.

This clonotype was observed many times. V gene TRBV10-1 combines with J gene TRBJ2-2; 10 nucleotides agree with TRBD1. Germline V gives CDR1 WNHNN, CDR2 SYGVQD (reference sequence). The CDR3 consists of 18 residues. The junction had 10 bases not matched to a gene; V was cut back by 3 bases and J by 3 bases. CDR3 protein: CASSEGTGELWDTGELFF. Here the CDR3 DNA reads TGCGCCAGCAGTGAAGGGACAGGGGAACTTTGGGACACCGGGGAGCTGTTTTTT.

There are a few counts of this clonotype. The J gene is TRBJ1-4, the V gene TRBV5-1; D call uncertain. The CDR3 covers 15 residues. V gave up 0 bases and J gave up 5 bases, with 11 bases separating them. Germline-derived CDR1 and CDR2 are SGHRS and YFSETQ. This chain's CDR3 is CASSLVLSPNEKLFF. DNA for the CDR3: TGCGCCAGCAGCTTGGTTCTCAGCCCCAATGAAAAACTGTTTTTT.

This chain links TRBV5-6 with TRBJ1-2; possible D gene TRBD1, 6 bases. The CDR3 sequence is 15 residues long. Germline V gives CDR1 SGHDT, CDR2 YYEEEE. V was shortened by 5 bases and J by 6 bases, with 20 bases between the two germline ends. For the CDR3, the DNA is TGTGCCAGCAGTTTCGTTGACAGGCTTTTCAATGGCTACACCTTC. Protein sequence: CASSFVDRLFNGYTF.

Turning to this clonotype: This CDR3 fails to terminate in the conserved phenylalanine or tryptophan, so it likely reflects a read error. CDR3 protein: CASSLNRGNEQYL. CDR3 coding DNA: TGTGCCAGCAGTTTGAACAGGGGGAACGAGCAGTACCTC. This rearrangement joins TRBV25-1 to TRBJ2-7; 8 bases are a match to TRBD1. Germline V lookup: CDR1 MGHDK, CDR2 SYGVNS. V was clipped by 5 bases and J by 5 bases; unmatched bases: 5. The CDR3 length is 13 residues.

The sample holds a few counts of this clonotype. This chain uses TRBV7-9 with TRBJ2-6; 10 nucleotides match TRBD1. With V trimmed by 2 bases and J by 0 bases, 7 bases remained unmatched. CDR3 size: 19 residues. Per germline, CDR1 SEHNR and CDR2 FQNEAQ (reference sequence). The CDR3 DNA sequence: TGTGCCAGCAGCTTAACGACAGGGGGCCCTTACTCTGGGGCCAACGTCCTGACTTTC. As protein: CASSLTTGGPYSGANVLTF.

This clonotype appeared a few times. The chain employs TRBV4-1 and TRBJ2-5; weak D call: TRBD2 (5 bases). Trimming removed 1 base from V and 4 bases from J, with 22 bases in between. The CDR3 is 18 residues long. The germline gives CDR1 MGHRA, CDR2 YSYEKL. The CDR3 here is CASSQVLKPGGSGETQYF. The CDR3 coding sequence is TGCGCCAGCAGCCAAGTCTTGAAACCTGGTGGGAGTGGAGAGACCCAGTACTTC.

Note on this clonotype: A read error is possible here, since a much larger clone lies one base away. This chain uses TRBV7-9 with TRBJ1-1, with a tentative D call TRBD1 (5 bases). CDR3 length: 17 amino acids. In germline, CDR1 is SEHNR, CDR2 FQNEAQ (reference sequence). For the CDR3, the DNA is TGCGCCAGCAGCCAAGATTGGGCAGGGTCACTGAACACTGAAGCTTCCTTT. This encodes CASSQDWAGSLNTEASF.

This chain joins TRBV7-2 and TRBJ2-6; 13 bases fit TRBD2. The CDR3 is 22 amino acids. Trimming removed 1 base from V and 0 bases from J; junction bases left unmatched: 12. Germline V CDR1 and CDR2: SGHTA, FQGNSA. CDR3 nucleotides: TGTGCCAGCAGCTTAGGACTAGCGGGGGGACAACTAGGCCGCTCTGGGGCCAACGTCCTGACTTTC. It codes for CASSLGLAGGQLGRSGANVLTF.

This clonotype was picked up many times. V and J are TRBV7-9 and TRBJ2-7, with a weak D call TRBD2 (5 bases). Germline assignment: CDR1 SEHNR and CDR2 FQNEAQ (reference sequence). The CDR3 runs 15 residues. V gave up 3 bases and J gave up 3 bases, with 15 bases separating them. This chain's CDR3 is CASSFSRGSGYEQYF. CDR3 in DNA: TGTGCCAGCAGCTTCTCCCGAGGGAGTGGCTACGAGCAGTACTTC. The variable domain in full, with the rest retrieved from reference TRBV7-9 and TRBJ2-7, is DTGVSQNPRHKITKRGQNVTFRCDPISEHNRLYWYRQTLGQGPEFLTYFQNEAQLEKSRLLSDRFSAERPKGSFSTLEIQRTEQGDSAMYLCASSFSRGSGYEQYFGPGTRLTVT.